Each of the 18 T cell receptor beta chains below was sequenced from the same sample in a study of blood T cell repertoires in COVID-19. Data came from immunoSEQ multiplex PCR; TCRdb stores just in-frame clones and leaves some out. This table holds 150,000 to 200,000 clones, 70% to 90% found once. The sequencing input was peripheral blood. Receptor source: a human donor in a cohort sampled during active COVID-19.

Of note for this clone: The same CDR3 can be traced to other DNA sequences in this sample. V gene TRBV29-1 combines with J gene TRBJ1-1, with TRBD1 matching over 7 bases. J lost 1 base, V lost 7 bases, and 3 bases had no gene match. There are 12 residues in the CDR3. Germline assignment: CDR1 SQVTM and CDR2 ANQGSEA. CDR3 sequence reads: CSAGTANTEAFF. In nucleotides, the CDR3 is TGCAGCGCTGGGACAGCGAACACTGAAGCTTTCTTT.

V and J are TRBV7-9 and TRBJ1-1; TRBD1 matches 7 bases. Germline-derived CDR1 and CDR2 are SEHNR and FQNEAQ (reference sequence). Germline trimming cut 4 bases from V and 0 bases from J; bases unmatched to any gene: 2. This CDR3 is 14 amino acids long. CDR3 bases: TGTGCCAGCAGCTCCGGACAGGTGAACACTGAAGCTTTCTTT. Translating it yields CASSSGQVNTEAFF.

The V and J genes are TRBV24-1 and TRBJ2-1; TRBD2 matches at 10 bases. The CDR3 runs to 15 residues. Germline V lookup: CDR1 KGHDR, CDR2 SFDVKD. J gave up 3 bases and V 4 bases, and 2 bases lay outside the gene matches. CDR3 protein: CATSEGTSDYNEQFF. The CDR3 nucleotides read TGTGCCACCAGTGAAGGGACTAGCGACTACAATGAGCAGTTCTTC.

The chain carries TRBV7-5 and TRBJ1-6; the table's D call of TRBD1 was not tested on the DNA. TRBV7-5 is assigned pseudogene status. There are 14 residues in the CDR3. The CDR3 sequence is CARSLPGQLPPLHF. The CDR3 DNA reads TGTGCCAGAAGCTTACCAGGTCAGCTCCCACCCCTCCACTTT.

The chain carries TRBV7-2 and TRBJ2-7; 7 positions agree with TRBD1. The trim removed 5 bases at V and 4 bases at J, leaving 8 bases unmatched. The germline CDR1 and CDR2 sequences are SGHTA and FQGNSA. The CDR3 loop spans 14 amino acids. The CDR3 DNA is TGTGCCAGCAGCAAACAGGGGATCAGATACGAGCAGTACTTC. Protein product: CASSKQGIRYEQYF.

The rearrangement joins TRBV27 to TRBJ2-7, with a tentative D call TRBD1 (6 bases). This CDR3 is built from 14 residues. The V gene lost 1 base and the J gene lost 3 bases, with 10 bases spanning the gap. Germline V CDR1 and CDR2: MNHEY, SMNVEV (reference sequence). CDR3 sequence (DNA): TGTGCCAGCAGTTTATGGCAGGGGAGCTACGAGCAGTACTTC. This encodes CASSLWQGSYEQYF.

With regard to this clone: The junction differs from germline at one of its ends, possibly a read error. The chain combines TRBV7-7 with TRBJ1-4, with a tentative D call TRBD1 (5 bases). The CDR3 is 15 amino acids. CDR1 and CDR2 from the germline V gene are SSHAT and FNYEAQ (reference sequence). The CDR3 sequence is CASSFSGLINEKLFF. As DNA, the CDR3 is TGTGCTAGCAGCTTTTCGGGACTGATCAATGAAAAACTGTTTTTT.

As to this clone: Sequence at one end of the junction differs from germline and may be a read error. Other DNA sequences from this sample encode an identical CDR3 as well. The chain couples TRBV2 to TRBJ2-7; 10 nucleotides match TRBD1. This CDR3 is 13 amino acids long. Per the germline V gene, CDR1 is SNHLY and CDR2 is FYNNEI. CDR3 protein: CASSRDRGGEQYF. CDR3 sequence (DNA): TGTGCCAGCAGTCGGGACAGGGGAGGCGAGCAGTACTTT.

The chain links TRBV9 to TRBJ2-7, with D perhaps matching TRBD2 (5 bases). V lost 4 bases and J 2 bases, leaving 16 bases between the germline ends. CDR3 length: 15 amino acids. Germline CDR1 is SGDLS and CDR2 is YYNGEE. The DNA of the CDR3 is TGTGCCAGCAGCCCCCTCGGGGAGCCCCCCTACGAGCAGTACTTC. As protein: CASSPLGEPPYEQYF.

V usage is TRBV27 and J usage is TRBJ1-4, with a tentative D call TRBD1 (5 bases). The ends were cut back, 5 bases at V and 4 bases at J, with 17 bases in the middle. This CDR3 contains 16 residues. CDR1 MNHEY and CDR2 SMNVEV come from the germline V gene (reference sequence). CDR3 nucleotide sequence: TGTGCCAGCAGTAGGGATCCCGGGACTCTTAATGAAAAACTGTTTTTT. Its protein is CASSRDPGTLNEKLFF.

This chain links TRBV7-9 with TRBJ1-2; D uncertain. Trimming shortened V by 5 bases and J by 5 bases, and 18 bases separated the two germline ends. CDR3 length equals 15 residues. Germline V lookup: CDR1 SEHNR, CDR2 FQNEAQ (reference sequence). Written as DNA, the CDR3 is TGTGCCAGCAGCCCCCCAGTCCCCGGAGGGTATGGCTACACCTTC. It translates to CASSPPVPGGYGYTF.

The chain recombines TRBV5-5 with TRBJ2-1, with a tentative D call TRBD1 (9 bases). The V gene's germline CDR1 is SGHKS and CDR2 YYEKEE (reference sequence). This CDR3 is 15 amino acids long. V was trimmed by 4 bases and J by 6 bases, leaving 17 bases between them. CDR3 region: CASSRGGQGGNEQFF. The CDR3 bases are TGTGCCAGCAGCCGGGGGGGACAGGGTGGCAATGAGCAGTTCTTC. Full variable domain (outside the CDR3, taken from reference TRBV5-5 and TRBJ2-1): DAGVTQSPTHLIKTRGQQVTLRCSPISGHKSVSWYQQVLGQGPQFIFQYYEKEERGRGNFPDRFSARQFPNYSSELNVNALLLGDSALYLCASSRGGQGGNEQFFGPGTRLTVL.

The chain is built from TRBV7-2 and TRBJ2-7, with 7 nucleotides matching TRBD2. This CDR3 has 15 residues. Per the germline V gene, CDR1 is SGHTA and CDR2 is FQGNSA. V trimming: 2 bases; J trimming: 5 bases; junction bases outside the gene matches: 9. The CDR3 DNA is TGTGCCAGCAGCTTATTCACTAGCGCGAATGACGAGCAGTACTTC. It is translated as CASSLFTSANDEQYF.

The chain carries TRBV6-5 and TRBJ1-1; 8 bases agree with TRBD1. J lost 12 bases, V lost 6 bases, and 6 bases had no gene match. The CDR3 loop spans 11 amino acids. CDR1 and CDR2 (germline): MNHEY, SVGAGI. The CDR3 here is CASSHRGWTFF. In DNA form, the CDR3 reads TGTGCCAGCAGCCACAGGGGGTGGACTTTCTTT.

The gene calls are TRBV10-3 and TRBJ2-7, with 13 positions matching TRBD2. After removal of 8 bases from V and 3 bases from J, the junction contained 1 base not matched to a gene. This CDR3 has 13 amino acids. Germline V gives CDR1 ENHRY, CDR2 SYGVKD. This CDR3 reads CAIGTSGNYEQYF. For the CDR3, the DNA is TGTGCCATCGGGACTAGCGGGAACTACGAGCAGTACTTC.

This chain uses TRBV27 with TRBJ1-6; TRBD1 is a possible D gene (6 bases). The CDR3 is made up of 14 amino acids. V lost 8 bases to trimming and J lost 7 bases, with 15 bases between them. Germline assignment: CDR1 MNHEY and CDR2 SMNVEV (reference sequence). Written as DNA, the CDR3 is TGTGCCAGCCTAGCCGGGGGGCGGAATTCACCCCTCCACTTT. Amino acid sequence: CASLAGGRNSPLHF.

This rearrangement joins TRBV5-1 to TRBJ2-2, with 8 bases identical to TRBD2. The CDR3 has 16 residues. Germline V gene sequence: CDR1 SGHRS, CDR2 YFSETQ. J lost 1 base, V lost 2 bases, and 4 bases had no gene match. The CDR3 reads CASSFGTRLNTGELFF. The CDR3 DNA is TGCGCCAGCAGCTTCGGGACTAGGTTGAACACCGGGGAGCTGTTTTTT.

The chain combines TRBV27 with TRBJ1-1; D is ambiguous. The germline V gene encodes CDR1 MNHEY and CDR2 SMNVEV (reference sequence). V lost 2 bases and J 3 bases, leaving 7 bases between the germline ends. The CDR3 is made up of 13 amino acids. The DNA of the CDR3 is TGTGCCAGCAGTTTAAGTGGCTACACTGAAGCTTTCTTT. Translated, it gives CASSLSGYTEAFF.